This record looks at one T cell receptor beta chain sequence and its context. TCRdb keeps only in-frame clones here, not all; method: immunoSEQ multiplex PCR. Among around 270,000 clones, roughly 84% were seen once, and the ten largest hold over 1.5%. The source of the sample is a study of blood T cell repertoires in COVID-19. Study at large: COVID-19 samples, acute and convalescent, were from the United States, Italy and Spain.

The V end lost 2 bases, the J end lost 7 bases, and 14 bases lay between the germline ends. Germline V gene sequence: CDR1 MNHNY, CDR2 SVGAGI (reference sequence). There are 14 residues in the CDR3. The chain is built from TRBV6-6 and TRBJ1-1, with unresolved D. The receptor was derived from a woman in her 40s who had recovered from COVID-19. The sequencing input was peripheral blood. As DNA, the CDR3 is TGTGCCAGCAGTTACCCCGGTAGCCGGGTTGAAGCTTTCTTT. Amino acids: CASSYPGSRVEAFF.